Sequencing of this T cell receptor beta chain was carried out in a study of shared clonotypes between healthy human individuals. Method: immunoSEQ multiplex PCR; TCRdb's copy keeps in-frame clones and lacks some. The data hold about 710,000 clones, with roughly 72% observed a single time. The CDR3 covers 16 residues. Trimming took off 3 bases at V and 0 bases at J, with 11 bases between the two ends. Germline assignment: CDR1 KGHSH and CDR2 LQKENI. The receptor was isolated from a young woman in good health. The chain recombines TRBV18 with TRBJ2-2; possible D gene TRBD2, 5 bases. The sample was memory CD4+ T cells sorted from blood. The subset is: CD45RA-negative fraction. The CDR3 sequence: CASSPTGSANTGELFF. CDR3 in DNA: TGTGCCAGCTCACCGACTGGGAGCGCGAACACCGGGGAGCTGTTTTTT.